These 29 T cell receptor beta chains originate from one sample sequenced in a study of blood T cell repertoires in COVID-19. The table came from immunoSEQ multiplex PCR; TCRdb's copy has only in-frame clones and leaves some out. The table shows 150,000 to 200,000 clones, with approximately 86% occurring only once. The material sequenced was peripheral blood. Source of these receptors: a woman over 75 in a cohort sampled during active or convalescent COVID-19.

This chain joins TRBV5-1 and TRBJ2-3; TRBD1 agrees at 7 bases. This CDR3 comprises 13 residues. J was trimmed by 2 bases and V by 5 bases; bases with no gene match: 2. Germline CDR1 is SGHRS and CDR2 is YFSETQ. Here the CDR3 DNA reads TGCGCCAGCAGGGGACAGCTCACAGATACGCAGTATTTT. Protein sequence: CASRGQLTDTQYF.

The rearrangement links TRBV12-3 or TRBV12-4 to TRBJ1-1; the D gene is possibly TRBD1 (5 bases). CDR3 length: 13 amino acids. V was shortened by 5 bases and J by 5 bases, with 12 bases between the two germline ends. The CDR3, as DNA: TGTGCCAGCAGTCCCCGGCAGGGTACTGAAGCTTTCTTT. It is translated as CASSPRQGTEAFF.

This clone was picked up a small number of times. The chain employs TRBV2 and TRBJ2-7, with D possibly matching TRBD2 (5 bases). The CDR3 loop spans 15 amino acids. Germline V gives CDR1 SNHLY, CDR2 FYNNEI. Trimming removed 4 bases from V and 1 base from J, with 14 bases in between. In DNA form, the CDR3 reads TGTGCCAGCAGTGTTCGGGCCAGGAGGTCCTACGAGCAGTACTTC. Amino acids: CASSVRARRSYEQYF.

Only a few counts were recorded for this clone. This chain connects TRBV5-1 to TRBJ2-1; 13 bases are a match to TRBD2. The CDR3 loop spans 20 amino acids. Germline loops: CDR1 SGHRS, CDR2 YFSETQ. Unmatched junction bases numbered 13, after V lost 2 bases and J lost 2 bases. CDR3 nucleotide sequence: TGCGCCAGCAGCTTCCCAAAAGGACTAGCGGGAGAAGTAACCTACAATGAGCAGTTCTTC. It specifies CASSFPKGLAGEVTYNEQFF. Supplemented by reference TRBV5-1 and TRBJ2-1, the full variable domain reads KAGVTQTPRYLIKTRGQQVTLSCSPISGHRSVSWYQQTPGQGLQFLFEYFSETQRNKGNFPGRFSGRQFSNSRSEMNVSTLELGDSALYLCASSFPKGLAGEVTYNEQFFGPGTRLTVL.

CDR3 loop: CASSPVLAGVNEQYF. In DNA form, the CDR3 reads TGTGCCAGCAGCCCAGTACTAGCGGGGGTTAACGAGCAGTACTTC. The chain links TRBV3-1 (or the pseudogene TRBV3-2) to TRBJ2-7; 11 nucleotides agree with TRBD2. The J segment lost 5 bases and the V segment lost 4 bases, leaving 7 bases of the junction unmatched. This CDR3 is 15 amino acids long. Germline V lookup: CDR1 LGHDT, CDR2 YNNKEL (reference sequence).

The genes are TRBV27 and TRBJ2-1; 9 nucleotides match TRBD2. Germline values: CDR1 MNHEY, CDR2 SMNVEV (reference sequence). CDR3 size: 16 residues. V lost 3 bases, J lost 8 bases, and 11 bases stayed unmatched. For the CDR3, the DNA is TGTGCCAGCAGTTTCAAGTTGTTAGCGGGAGCCCATGAGCAGTTCTTC. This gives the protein CASSFKLLAGAHEQFF.

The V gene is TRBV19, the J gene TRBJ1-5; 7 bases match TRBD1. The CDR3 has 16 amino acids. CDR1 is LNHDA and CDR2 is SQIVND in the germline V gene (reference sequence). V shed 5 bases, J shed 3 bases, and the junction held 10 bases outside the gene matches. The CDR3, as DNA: TGTGCCAGTAGTTGGCGGGCAGGGGGTTTCAATCAGCCCCAGCATTTT. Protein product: CASSWRAGGFNQPQHF.

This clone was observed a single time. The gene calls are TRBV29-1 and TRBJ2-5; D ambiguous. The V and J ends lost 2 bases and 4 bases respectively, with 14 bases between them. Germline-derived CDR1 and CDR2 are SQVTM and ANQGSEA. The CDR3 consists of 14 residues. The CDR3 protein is CSVENPLTGETQYF. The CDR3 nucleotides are TGCAGCGTTGAAAACCCCCTTACGGGAGAGACCCAGTACTTC.

This CDR3 is CASSFGTDTNSPLHF. The CDR3 DNA follows: TGTGCCAGCAGCTTTGGGACTGATACTAATTCACCCCTCCACTTT. The chain uses TRBV14 and TRBJ1-6; possible D gene TRBD1, 5 bases. The V gene lost 5 bases and the J gene lost 6 bases, with 14 bases spanning the gap. Germline CDR1 is SGHDN and CDR2 is FVKESK. This CDR3 has 15 amino acids.

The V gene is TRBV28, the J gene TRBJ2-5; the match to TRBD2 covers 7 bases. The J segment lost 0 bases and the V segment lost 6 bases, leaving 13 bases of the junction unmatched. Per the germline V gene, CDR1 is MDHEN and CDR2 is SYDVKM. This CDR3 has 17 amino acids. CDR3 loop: CASSLPNGGGYQETQYF. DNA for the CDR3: TGTGCCAGCAGCCTCCCCAATGGCGGGGGATACCAAGAGACCCAGTACTTC.

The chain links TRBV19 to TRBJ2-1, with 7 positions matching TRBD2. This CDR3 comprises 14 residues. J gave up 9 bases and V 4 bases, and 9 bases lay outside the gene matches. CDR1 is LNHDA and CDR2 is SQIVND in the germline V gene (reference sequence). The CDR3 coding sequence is TGTGCCAGTAGTAAGGCGGGAGCTCCCCCTGAGCAGTTCTTC. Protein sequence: CASSKAGAPPEQFF.

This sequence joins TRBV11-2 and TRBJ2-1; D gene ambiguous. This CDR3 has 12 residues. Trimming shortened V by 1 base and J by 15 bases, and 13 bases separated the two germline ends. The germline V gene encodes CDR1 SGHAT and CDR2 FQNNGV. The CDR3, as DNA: TGTGCCAGCAGCTTAGGGCCCCAGCGTGGGTTCTTC. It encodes CASSLGPQRGFF. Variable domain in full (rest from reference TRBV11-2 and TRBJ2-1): EAGVAQSPRYKIIEKRQSVAFWCNPISGHATLYWYQQILGQGPKLLIQFQNNGVVDDSQLPKDRFSAERLKGVDSTLKIQPAKLEDSAVYLCASSLGPQRGFFGPGTRLTVL.

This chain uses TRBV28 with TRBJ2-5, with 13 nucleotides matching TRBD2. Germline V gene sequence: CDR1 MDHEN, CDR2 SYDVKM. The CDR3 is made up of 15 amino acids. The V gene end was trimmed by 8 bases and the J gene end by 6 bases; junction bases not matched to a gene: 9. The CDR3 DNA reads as TGTGCCAGCGGATGGACTAGCGGGGGAGATAAGACCCAGTACTTC. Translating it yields CASGWTSGGDKTQYF.

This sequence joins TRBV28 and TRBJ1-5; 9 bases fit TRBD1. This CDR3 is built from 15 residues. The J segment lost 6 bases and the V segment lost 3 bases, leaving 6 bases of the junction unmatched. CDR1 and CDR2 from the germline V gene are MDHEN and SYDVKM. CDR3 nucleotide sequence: TGTGCCAGCAGTTTTCTGGGACAGGGACCTCAGCCCCAGCATTTT. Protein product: CASSFLGQGPQPQHF.

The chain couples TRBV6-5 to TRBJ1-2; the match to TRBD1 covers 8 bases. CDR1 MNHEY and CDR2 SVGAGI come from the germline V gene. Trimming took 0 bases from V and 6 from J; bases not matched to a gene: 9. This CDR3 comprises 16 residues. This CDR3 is CASSYSIQRTGHGYTF. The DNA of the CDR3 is TGTGCCAGCAGTTACTCGATACAACGGACAGGGCATGGCTACACCTTC.

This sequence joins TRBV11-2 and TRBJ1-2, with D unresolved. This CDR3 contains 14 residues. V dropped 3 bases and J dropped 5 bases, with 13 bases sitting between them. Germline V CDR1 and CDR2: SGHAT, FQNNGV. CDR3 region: CASSFDPGIYGYTF. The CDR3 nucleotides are TGTGCCAGCAGCTTTGATCCAGGTATATATGGCTACACCTTC.

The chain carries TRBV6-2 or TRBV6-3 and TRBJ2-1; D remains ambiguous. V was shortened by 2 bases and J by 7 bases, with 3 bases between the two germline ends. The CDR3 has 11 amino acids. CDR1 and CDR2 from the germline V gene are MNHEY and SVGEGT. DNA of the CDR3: TGTGCCAGCAGTTACCCGAATGAGCAGTTCTTC. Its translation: CASSYPNEQFF.

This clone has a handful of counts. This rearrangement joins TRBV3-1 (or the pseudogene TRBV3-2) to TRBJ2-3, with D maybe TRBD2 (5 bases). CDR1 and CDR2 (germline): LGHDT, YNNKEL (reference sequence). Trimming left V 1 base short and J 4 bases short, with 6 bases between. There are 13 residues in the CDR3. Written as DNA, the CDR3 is TGTGCCAGCAGCCAAGTGGAGGCAGATACGCAGTATTTT. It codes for CASSQVEADTQYF.

The CDR3 nucleotides read TGTGCCAGAAGCATCCAGCGGGAGGCCCGAATTTCCTACAATGAGCAGTTCTTC. Translation gives CARSIQREARISYNEQFF. The rearrangement links TRBV7-5 to TRBJ2-1; the D call in the table, TRBD2, was not verified against the DNA. TRBV7-5 is reported as a pseudogene. This CDR3 is 18 amino acids long.

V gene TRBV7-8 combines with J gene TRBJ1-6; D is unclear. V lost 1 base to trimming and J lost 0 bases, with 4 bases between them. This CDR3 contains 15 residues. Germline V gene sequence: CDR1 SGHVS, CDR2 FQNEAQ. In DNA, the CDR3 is TGTGCCAGCAGCTTAGAGAGCTCCTATAATTCACCCCTCCACTTT. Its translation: CASSLESSYNSPLHF. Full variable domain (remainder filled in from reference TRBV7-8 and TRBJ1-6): GAGVSQSPRYKVAKRGQDVALRCDPISGHVSLFWYQQALGQGPEFLTYFQNEAQLDKSGLPSDRFFAERPEGSVSTLKIQRTQQEDSAVYLCASSLESSYNSPLHFGNGTRLTVT.

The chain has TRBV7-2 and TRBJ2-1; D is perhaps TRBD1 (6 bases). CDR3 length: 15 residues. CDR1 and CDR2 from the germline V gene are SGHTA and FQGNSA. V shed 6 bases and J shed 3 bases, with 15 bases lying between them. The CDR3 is CASRVRGLVYNEQFF. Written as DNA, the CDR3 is TGTGCCAGCAGGGTGAGGGGGTTGGTCTACAATGAGCAGTTCTTC.

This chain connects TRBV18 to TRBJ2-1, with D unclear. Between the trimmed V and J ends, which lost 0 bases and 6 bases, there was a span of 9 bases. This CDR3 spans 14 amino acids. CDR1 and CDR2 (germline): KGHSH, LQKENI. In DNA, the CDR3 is TGTGCCAGCTCACCACCGTCGAGCGCCAATGAGCAGTTCTTC. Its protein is CASSPPSSANEQFF. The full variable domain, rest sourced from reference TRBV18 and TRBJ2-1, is NAGVMQNPRHLVRRRGQEARLRCSPMKGHSHVYWYRQLPEEGLKFMVYLQKENIIDESGMPKERFSAEFPKEGPSILRIQQVVRGDSAAYFCASSPPSSANEQFFGPGTRLTVL.

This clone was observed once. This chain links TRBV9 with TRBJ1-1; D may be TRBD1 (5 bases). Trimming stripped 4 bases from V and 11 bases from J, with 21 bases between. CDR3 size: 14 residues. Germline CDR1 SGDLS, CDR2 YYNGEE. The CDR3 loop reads CASSPRDSSKEAFF. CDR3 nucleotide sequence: TGTGCCAGCAGCCCCCGGGACTCCTCGAAGGAGGCTTTCTTT.

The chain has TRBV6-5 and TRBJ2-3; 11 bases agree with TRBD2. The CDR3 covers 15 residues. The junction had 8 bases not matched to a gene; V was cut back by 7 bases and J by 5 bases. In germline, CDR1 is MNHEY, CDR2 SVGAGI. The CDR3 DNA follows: TGTGCCAGCACCCCTCTAGCGGGAGGCATAGATACGCAGTATTTT. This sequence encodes CASTPLAGGIDTQYF.

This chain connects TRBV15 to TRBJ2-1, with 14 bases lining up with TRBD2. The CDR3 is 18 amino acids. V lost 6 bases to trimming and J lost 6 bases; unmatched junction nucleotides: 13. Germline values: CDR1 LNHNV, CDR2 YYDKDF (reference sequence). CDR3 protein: CATSGTSGGPRVGNEQFF. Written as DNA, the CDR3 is TGTGCCACCAGTGGGACTAGCGGGGGTCCCCGGGTAGGCAATGAGCAGTTCTTC.

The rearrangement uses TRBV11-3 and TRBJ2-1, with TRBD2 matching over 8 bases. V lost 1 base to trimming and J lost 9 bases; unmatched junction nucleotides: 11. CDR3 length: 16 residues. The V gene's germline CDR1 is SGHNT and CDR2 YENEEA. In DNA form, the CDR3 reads TGTGCCAGCAGCTTAGTTGCCGGGAGGGGGGTTGCTGAGCAGTTCTTC. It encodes CASSLVAGRGVAEQFF.

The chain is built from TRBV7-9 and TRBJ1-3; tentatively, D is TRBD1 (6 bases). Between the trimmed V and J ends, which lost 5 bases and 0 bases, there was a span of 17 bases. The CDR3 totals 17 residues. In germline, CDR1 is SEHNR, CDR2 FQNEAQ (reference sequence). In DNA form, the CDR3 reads TGTGCCAGCAGCCCAGATGGGGGGGCTCCCTCTGGAAACACCATATATTTT. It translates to CASSPDGGAPSGNTIYF.

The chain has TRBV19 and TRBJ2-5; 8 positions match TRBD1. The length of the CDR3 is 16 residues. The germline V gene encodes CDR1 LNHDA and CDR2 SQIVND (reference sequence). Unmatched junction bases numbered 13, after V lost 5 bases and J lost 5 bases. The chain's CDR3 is CASSRLGRGRRETQYF. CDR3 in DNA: TGTGCCAGTAGTCGGCTGGGCAGGGGGCGCCGGGAGACCCAGTACTTC.

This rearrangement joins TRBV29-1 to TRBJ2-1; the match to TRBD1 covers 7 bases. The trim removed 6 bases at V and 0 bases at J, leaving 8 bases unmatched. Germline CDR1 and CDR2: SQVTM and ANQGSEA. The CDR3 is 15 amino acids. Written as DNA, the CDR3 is TGCAGCGTCTTCTCCCGGGACAGCTCCTACAATGAGCAGTTCTTC. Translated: CSVFSRDSSYNEQFF.